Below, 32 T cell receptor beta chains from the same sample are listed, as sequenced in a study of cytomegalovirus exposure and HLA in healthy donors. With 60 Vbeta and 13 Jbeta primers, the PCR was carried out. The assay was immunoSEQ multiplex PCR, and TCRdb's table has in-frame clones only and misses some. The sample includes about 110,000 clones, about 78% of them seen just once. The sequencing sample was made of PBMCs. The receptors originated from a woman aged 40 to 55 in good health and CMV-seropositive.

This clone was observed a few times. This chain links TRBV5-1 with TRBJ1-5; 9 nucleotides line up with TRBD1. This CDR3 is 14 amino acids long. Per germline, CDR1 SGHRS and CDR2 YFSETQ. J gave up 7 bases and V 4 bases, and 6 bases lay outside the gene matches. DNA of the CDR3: TGCGCCAGCAGCCAGGGACAGGGCGGACAGCCCCAGCATTTT. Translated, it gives CASSQGQGGQPQHF.

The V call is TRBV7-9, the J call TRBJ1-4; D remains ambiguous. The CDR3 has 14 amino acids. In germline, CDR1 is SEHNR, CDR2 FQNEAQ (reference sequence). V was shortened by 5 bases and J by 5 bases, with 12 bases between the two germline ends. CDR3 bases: TGTGCCAGCAGCGAACCCCGGCGGAATGAAAAACTGTTTTTT. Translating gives CASSEPRRNEKLFF.

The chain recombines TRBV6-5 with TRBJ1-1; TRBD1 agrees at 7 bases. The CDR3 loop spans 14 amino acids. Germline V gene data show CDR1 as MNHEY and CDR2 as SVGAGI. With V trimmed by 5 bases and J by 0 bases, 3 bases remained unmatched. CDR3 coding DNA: TGTGCCAGCAGTAGGGGGCCTGTGAACACTGAAGCTTTCTTT. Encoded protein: CASSRGPVNTEAFF.

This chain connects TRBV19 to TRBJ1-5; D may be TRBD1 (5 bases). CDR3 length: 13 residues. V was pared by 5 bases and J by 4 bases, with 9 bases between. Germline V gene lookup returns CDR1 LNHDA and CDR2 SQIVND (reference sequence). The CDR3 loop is CASSGNRNQPQHF. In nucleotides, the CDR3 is TGTGCCAGTAGTGGGAACAGGAATCAGCCCCAGCATTTT.

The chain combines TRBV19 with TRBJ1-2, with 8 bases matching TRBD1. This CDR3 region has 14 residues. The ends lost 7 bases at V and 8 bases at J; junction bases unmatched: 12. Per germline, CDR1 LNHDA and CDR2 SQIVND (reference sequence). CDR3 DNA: TGTGCCAGTACCGACCCCGGACAGGGTGGAGGCTACACCTTC. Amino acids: CASTDPGQGGGYTF.

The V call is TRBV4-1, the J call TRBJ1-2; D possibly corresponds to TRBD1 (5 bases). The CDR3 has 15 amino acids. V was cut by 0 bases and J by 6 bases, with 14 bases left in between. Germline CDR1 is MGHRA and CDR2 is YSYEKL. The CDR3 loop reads CASSQDSFSGNGYTF. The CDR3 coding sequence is TGCGCCAGCAGCCAAGATAGTTTTTCAGGGAATGGCTACACCTTC.

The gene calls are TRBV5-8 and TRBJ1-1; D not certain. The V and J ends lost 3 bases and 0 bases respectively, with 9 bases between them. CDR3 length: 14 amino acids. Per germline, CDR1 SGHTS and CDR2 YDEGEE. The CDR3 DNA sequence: TGTGCCAGCAGCTCTAGATGGATGAACACTGAAGCTTTCTTT. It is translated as CASSSRWMNTEAFF. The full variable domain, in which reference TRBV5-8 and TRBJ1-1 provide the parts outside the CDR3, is EAGVTQSPTHLIKTRGQQATLRCSPISGHTSVYWYQQALGLGLQFLLWYDEGEERNRGNFPPRFSGRQFPNYSSELNVNALELEDSALYLCASSSRWMNTEAFFGQGTRLTVV.

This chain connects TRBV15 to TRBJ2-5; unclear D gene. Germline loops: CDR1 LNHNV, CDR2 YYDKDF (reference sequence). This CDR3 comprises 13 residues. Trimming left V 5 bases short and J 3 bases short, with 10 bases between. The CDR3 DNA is TGTGCCACCAGCCTGGATGCGGAAGAGACCCAGTACTTC. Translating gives CATSLDAEETQYF.

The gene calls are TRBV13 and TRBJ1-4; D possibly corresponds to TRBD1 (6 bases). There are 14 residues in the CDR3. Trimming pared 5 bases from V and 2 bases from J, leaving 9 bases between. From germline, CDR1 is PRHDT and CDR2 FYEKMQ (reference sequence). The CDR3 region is CASSEQGTNEKLFF. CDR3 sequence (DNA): TGTGCCAGCAGCGAACAGGGTACTAATGAAAAACTGTTTTTT.

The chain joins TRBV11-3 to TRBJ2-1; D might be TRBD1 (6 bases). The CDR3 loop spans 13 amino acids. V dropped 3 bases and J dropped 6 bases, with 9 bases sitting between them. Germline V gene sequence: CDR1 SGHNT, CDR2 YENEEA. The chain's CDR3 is CASSLGAANEQFF. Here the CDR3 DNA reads TGTGCCAGCAGCTTGGGGGCCGCCAATGAGCAGTTCTTC.

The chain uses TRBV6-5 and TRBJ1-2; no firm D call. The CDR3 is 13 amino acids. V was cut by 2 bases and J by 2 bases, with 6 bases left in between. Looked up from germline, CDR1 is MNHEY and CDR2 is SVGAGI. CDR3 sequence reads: CASSYTGNYGYTF. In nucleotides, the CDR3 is TGTGCCAGCAGTTACACGGGGAACTATGGCTACACCTTC.

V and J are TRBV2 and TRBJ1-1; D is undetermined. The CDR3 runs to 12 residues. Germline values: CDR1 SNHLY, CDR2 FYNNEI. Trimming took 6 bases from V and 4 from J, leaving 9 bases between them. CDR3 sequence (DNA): TGTGCCAGCAGGCTTGAGAGCACTGAAGCTTTCTTT. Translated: CASRLESTEAFF.

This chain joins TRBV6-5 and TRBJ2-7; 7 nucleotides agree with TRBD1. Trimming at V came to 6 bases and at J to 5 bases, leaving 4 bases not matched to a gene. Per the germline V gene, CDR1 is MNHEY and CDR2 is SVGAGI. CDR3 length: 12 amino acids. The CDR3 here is CASRTQGNEQYF. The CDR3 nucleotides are TGTGCCAGCAGGACACAGGGGAACGAGCAGTACTTC.

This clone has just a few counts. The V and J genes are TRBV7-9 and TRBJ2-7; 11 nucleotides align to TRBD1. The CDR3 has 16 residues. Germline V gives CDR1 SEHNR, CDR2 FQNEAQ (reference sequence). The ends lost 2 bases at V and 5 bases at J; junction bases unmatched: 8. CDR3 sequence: CASSLLSGQGADEQYF. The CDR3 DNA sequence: TGTGCCAGCAGCTTACTTTCAGGACAGGGGGCAGACGAGCAGTACTTC. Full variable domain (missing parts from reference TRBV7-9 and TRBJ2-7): DTGVSQNPRHKITKRGQNVTFRCDPISEHNRLYWYRQTLGQGPEFLTYFQNEAQLEKSRLLSDRFSAERPKGSFSTLEIQRTEQGDSAMYLCASSLLSGQGADEQYFGPGTRLTVT.

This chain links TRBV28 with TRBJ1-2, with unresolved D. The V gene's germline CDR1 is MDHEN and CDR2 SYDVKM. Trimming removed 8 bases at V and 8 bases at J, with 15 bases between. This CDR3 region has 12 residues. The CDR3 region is CASALPPYGYTF. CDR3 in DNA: TGTGCCAGCGCCCTCCCCCCCTACGGCTACACCTTC.

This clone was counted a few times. CDR3 bases: TGTGCCAGCAGCTTGGTGGGAGCTGGAAACACCATATATTTT. It specifies CASSLVGAGNTIYF. The rearrangement links TRBV5-6 to TRBJ1-3; D is ambiguous. V lost 0 bases, J lost 2 bases, and 6 bases lay in between. The germline V gene has CDR1 SGHDT and CDR2 YYEEEE. The CDR3 has 14 amino acids.

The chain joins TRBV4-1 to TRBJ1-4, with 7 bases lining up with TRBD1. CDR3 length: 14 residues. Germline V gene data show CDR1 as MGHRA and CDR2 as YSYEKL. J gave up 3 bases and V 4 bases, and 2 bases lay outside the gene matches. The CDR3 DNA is TGCGCCAGCAGCCCCCAGGGGGCTAATGAAAAACTGTTTTTT. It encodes CASSPQGANEKLFF.

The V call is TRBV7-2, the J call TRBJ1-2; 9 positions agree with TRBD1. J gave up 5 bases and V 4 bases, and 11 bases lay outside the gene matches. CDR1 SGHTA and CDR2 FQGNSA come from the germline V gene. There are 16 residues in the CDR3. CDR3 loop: CASSSAGGQGRYGYTF. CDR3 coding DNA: TGTGCCAGCAGCTCCGCAGGGGGACAGGGTCGGTATGGCTACACCTTC.

The CDR3: CASSLGASSYNSPLHF. The CDR3 nucleotides read TGTGCCAGCAGCCTTGGGGCTTCCTCCTATAATTCACCCCTCCACTTT. The chain recombines TRBV7-8 with TRBJ1-6, with D possibly TRBD1 on 5 matching bases. The CDR3 is 16 residues long. Germline lookup yields CDR1 SGHVS and CDR2 FQNEAQ. Trimming stripped 5 bases from V and 0 bases from J, with 11 bases between.

Written as DNA, the CDR3 is TGTGCCAGCACCACAGGGAACTATAATTCACCCCTCCACTTT. This gives the protein CASTTGNYNSPLHF. The chain combines TRBV6-5 with TRBJ1-6; D perhaps matches TRBD1 (6 bases). V was trimmed by 7 bases and J by 3 bases, leaving 10 bases between them. The V gene's germline CDR1 is MNHEY and CDR2 SVGAGI. The CDR3 consists of 14 residues.

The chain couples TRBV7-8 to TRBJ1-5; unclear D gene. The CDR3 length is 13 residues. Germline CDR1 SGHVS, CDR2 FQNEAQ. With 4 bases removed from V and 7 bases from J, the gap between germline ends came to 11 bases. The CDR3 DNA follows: TGTGCCAGCAGCTCAATGAACCAGCAGCCCCAGCATTTT. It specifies CASSSMNQQPQHF.

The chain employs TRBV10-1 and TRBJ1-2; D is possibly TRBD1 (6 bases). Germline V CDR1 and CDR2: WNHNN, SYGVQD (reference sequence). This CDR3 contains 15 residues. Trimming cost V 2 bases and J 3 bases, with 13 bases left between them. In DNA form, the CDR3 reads TGCGCCAGCAGTGAGAGCCAGGGGACCGACTATGGCTACACCTTC. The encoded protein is CASSESQGTDYGYTF.

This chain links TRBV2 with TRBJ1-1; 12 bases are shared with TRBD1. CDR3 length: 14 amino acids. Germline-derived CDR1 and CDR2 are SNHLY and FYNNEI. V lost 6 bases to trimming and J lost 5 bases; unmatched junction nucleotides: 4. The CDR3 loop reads CASSRDRGLTEAFF. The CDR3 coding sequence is TGTGCCAGCAGCCGGGACAGGGGGCTAACTGAAGCTTTCTTT.

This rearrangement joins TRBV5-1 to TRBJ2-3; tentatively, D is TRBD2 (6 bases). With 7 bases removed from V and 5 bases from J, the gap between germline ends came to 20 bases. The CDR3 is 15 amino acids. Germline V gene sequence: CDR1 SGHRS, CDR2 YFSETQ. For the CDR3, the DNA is TGCGCCAGCGGAGACTCATCGGGGGTGGTAGATACGCAGTATTTT. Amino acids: CASGDSSGVVDTQYF. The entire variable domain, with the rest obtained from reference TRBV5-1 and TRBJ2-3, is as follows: KAGVTQTPRYLIKTRGQQVTLSCSPISGHRSVSWYQQTPGQGLQFLFEYFSETQRNKGNFPGRFSGRQFSNSRSEMNVSTLELGDSALYLCASGDSSGVVDTQYFGPGTRLTVL.

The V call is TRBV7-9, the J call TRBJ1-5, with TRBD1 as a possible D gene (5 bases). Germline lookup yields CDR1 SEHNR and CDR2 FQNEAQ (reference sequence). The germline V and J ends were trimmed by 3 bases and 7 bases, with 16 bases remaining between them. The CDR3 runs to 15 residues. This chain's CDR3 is CASSLGRESEQPQHF. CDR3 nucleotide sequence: TGTGCCAGCAGCTTGGGCAGGGAATCAGAACAGCCCCAGCATTTT.

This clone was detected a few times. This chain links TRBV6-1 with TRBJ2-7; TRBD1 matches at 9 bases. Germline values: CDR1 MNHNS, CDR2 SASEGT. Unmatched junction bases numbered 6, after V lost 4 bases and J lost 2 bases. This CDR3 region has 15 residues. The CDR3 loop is CASSGQGGGAYEQYF. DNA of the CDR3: TGTGCCAGCAGTGGACAGGGGGGGGGAGCCTACGAGCAGTACTTC.

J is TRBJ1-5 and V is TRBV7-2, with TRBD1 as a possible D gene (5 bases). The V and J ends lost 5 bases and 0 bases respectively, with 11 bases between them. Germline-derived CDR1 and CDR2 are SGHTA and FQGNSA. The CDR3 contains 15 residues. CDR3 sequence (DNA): TGTGCCAGCAGCCGAGACAGCTATAGCAATCAGCCCCAGCATTTT. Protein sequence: CASSRDSYSNQPQHF.

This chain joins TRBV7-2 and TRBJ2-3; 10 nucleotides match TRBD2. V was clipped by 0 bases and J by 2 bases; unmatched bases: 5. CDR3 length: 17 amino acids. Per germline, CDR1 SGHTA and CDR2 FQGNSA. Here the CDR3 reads CASSLAHTSGATDTQYF. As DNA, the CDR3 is TGTGCCAGCAGCTTAGCCCATACTAGCGGGGCCACAGATACGCAGTATTTT.

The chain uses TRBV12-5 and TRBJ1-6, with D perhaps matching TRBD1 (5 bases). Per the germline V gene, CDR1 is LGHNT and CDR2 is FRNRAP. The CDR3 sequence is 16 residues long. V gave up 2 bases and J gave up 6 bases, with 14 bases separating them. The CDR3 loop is CASGLSSQGINSPLHF. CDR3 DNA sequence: TGTGCTAGTGGTTTGTCGTCGCAGGGAATTAATTCACCCCTCCACTTT.

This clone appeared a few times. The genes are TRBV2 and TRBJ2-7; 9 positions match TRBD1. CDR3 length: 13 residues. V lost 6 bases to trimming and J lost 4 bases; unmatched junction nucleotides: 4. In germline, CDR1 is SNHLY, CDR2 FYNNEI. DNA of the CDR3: TGTGCCAGCAGCGGGACAGGGAGGTACGAGCAGTACTTC. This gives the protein CASSGTGRYEQYF.

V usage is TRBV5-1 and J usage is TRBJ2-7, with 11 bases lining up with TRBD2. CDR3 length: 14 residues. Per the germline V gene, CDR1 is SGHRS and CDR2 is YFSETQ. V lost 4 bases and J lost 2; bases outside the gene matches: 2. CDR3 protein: CASSVAGGPYEQYF. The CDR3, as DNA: TGCGCCAGCAGCGTAGCGGGGGGGCCCTACGAGCAGTACTTC.

CDR3 in amino acids: CASRFTEEGGYTF. Here the CDR3 DNA reads TGTGCCAGCAGGTTTACTGAGGAGGGGGGCTACACCTTC. The chain has TRBV27 and TRBJ1-2; a weak D match, TRBD1 (5 bases). The germline gives CDR1 MNHEY, CDR2 SMNVEV (reference sequence). The length of the CDR3 is 13 residues. Trimming took off 6 bases at V and 8 bases at J, with 16 bases between the two ends.